This T cell receptor (beta chain) came from a study of T cells in Graves' hyperthyroidism and ophthalmopathy. Germline CDR1 and CDR2: SGHRS and YFSETQ. The CDR3 totals 14 residues. Trimming removed 4 bases at V and 5 bases at J, with 16 bases between. Ophthalmopathy patients showed a Clinical Activity Score of at least 3, NOSPECS grade of at least 4 and duration under 3 months. PBMCs were collected from an approximately 9 ml volume of fresh peripheral blood. Researchers amplified the TCR beta CDR3 regions from RNA transcripts. Carried out on the TCR CDR3, a first-round RT-PCR used the HTBI primer set. Each CDR3 protein is one row after TCRdb ran MiXCR on the multiplex PCR reads. The data hold some 570,000 distinct CDR3 sequences, with 15% to 20% observed a single time. This clonotype showed up just once.

V is TRBV5-1 and J is TRBJ2-7; D is ambiguous. The source is a woman aged 18-30 years with Graves' ophthalmopathy. Sequenced material: blood. The chain's CDR3 is CASSQGEGRDEQYF. The CDR3 DNA reads as TGCGCCAGCAGCCAAGGTGAAGGGCGAGACGAGCAGTACTTC. The variable domain in full, with the rest retrieved from reference TRBV5-1 and TRBJ2-7, is KAGVTQTPRYLIKTRGQQVTLSCSPISGHRSVSWYQQTPGQGLQFLFEYFSETQRNKGNFPGRFSGRQFSNSRSEMNVSTLELGDSALYLCASSQGEGRDEQYFGPGTRLTVT.